This T cell receptor (beta chain) was captured in a study of regulatory T cells in long-lasting Graves disease. A remark on this clonotype: Its cognate antigen is unknown.

The CDR3 runs to 13 residues. CDR1 and CDR2 (germline): GTSNPN, SVGIG (reference sequence). Trimming removed 4 bases from V and 13 bases from J, with 19 bases in between. The time point: newly diagnosed GD, antithyroid drugs for less than 3 months. TCR sequences were obtained from RNA taken from PBMCs. The diagnosis of Graves' disease used American Thyroid Association guidelines. The authors drew patients from an endocrinology department in Xi'an, China. Combining iRepertoire HTBI primers with Arm-PCR of CDR3 regions, the authors built TCR beta libraries. TCRdb processed the multiplex PCR reads anew with MiXCR; each CDR3 protein has one entry. The table has about 220,000 distinct CDR3 sequences, about 16% seen once. Regarding the study as a whole: Persistent Graves' patients showed a TCR diversity that was lower than that of newly diagnosed ones. Study of thyroid tissue was not done, with only peripheral blood studied.

Sequences were derived from peripheral blood mononuclear cells (PBMCs), sampled at new diagnosis, from a patient treated with antithyroid drugs. The receptor comes from a female donor with Graves disease. V gene TRBV30 combines with J gene TRBJ1-4; D call uncertain. CDR3 DNA: TGTGCCTGGAAACAGCGGGAATCATCTCGACTGTTTTTT. Its protein product is CAWKQRESSRLFF.